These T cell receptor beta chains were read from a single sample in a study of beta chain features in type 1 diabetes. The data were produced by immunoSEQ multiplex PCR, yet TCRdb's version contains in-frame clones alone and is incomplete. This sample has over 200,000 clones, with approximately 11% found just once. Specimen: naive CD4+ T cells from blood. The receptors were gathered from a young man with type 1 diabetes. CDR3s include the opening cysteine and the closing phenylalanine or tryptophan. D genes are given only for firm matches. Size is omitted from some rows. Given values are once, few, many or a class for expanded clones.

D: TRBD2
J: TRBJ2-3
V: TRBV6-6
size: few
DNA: TGTGCCAGCTATAGTGCGGCGGGGGGGCAGGGGAATACGCAGTATTTT
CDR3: CASYSAAGGQGNTQYF

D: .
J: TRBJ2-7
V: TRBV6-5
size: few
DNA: TGTGCCAGCGGGGGCACCCACGAGCAGTACTTC
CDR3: CASGGTHEQYF

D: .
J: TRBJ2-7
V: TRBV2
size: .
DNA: TGTGCCAGCAAGCGACTCACCTACGAGCAGTACTTC
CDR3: CASKRLTYEQYF

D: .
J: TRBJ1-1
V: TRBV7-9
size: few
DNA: TGTGCCAGCAGCCTTCCCAGGTTGGGAGGAGCTGAAGCTTTCTTT
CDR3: CASSLPRLGGAEAFF

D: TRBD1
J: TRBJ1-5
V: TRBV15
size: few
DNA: TGTGCCACCAGCAGAGAAGGGACAGGGAATCAGCCCCAGCATTTT
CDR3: CATSREGTGNQPQHF

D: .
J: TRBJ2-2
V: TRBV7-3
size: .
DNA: TGTGCCAGCAGCTCCAGGGTCTCGAGCACCGGGGAGCTGTTTTTT
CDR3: CASSSRVSSTGELFF

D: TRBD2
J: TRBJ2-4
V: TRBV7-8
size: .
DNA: TGTGCCAGCAGCCCGACCTGGCGGGGGGGCCCGTTGGCCAAAAACATTCAGTACTTC
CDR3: CASSPTWRGGPLAKNIQYF

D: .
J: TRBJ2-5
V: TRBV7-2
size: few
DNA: TGTGCCAGCAGCTTAGTACCGAACACCCCTCAAACCCAGTACTTC
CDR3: CASSLVPNTPQTQYF

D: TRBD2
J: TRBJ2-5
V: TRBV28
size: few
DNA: TGTGCCAGCAGCCATGCGGGGCGGGGGGCGCAAGAGACCCAGTACTTC
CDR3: CASSHAGRGAQETQYF

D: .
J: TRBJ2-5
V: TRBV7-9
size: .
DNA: TGTGCCAGCAGCTTAGCGGGGCGAGAGACCCAGTACTTC
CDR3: CASSLAGRETQYF

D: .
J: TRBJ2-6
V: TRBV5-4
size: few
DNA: TGTGCCAGCAGCTTGGAGGGGTCAATTGGGGCCAACGTCCTGACTTTC
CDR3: CASSLEGSIGANVLTF

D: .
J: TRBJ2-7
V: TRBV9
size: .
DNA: TGTGCCAGCAGCTTAAGCGGGACAAACTACGAGCAGTACTTC
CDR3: CASSLSGTNYEQYF

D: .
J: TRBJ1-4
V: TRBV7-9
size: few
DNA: TGTGCCAGCAGCCTCCCCGGCGGCCTCAGCGAAAAACTGTTTTTT
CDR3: CASSLPGGLSEKLFF

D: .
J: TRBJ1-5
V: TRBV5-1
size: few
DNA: TGCGCCAGCAGCTTGGTTTCAGGGGTGGGACAGCCCCAGCATTTT
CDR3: CASSLVSGVGQPQHF

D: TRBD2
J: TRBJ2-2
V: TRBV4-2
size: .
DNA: TGTGCCAGCAGCCAAAATCACCCCAGCGGGGGGGGAACCGGGGAGCTGTTTTTT
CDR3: CASSQNHPSGGGTGELFF

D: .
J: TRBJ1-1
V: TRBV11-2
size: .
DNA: TGTGCCAGCAGCTTTAACGGGTACGGTGAAGCTTTCTTT
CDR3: CASSFNGYGEAFF

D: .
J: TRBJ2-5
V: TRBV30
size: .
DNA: TGTGCCTGGAATACAGGAAGAGAGACCCAGTACTTC
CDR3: CAWNTGRETQYF

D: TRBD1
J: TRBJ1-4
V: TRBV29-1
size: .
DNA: TGCAGCGTTTTACAGGGGGCGGCGGCTGAAAAACTGTTTTTT
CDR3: CSVLQGAAAEKLFF

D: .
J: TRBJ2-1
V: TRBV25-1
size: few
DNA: TGTGCCAGCAGTGAAAGGGGCGGCCTGGGGCATGAGCAGTTCTTC
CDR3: CASSERGGLGHEQFF

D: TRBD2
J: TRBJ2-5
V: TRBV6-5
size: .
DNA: TGTGCCAGCAGGCAGCGGGAGGGGCGGAAGACCCAGTACTTC
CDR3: CASRQREGRKTQYF

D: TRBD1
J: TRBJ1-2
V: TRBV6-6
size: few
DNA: TGTGCCAGCAGAAAACAGGGGAACTATGGCTACACCTTC
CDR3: CASRKQGNYGYTF